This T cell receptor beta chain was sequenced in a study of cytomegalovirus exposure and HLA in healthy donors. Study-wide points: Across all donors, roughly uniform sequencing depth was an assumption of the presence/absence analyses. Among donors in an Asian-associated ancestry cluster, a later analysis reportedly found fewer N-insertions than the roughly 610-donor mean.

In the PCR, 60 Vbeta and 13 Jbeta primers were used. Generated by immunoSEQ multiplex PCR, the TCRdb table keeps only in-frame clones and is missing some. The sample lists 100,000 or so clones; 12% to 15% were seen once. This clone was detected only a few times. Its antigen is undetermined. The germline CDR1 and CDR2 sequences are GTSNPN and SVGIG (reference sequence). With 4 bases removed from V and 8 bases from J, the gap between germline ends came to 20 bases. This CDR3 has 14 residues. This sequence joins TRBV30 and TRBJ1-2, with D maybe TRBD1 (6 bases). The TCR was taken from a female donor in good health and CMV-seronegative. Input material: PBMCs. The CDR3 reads CAWKLQGPGMGYTF. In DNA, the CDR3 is TGTGCCTGGAAACTCCAGGGGCCTGGAATGGGCTACACCTTC.